Sequencing of this T cell receptor (beta chain) was carried out in a study of blood T cell repertoires in COVID-19. V lost 7 bases, J lost 2 bases, and 6 bases stayed unmatched. The germline gives CDR1 SQVTM, CDR2 ANQGSEA. CDR3 length equals 13 residues. Data came from immunoSEQ multiplex PCR; TCRdb stores just in-frame clones and leaves some out. Of under 200,000 clones in the sample, over 75% are singletons; the top ten hold approximately 0.8%. This chain connects TRBV29-1 to TRBJ2-7; 9 nucleotides align to TRBD2. The sequenced sample consisted of PBMCs or T cells enriched from blood (not recorded which). The source of this sequence is a woman in her late teens or twenties who had recovered from COVID-19. The CDR3 protein is CSAVSGRAYEQYF. The CDR3 bases are TGCAGCGCCGTTAGCGGGAGAGCCTACGAGCAGTACTTC.